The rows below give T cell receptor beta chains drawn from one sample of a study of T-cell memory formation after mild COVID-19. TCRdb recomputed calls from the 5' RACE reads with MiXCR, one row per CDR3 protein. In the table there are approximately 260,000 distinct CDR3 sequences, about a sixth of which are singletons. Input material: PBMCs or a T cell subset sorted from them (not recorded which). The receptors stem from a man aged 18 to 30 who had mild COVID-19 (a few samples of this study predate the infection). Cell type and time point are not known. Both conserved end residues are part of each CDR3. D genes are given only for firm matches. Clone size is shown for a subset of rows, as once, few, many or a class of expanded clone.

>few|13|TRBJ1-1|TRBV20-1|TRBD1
CSARQGGNTEAFF
TGCAGTGCTAGACAGGGGGGGAACACTGAAGCTTTCTTT
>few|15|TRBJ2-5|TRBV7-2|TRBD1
CASSTHRGRGETQYF
TGTGCCAGCAGCACCCACAGGGGGCGCGGAGAGACCCAGTACTTC
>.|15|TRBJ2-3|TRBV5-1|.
CASSLAVGVVDTQYF
TGCGCCAGCAGCTTGGCGGTTGGGGTCGTGGATACGCAGTATTTT
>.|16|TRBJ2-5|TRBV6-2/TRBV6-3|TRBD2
CASSYVRGDVKETQYF
TGTGCCAGCAGTTACGTCCGGGGGGACGTTAAAGAGACCCAGTACTTC
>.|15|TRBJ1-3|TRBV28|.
CASSLWAASGNTIYF
TGTGCCAGCAGTTTGTGGGCAGCCTCTGGAAACACCATATATTTT
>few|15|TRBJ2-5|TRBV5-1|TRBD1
CASTTTGHYQETQYF
TGCGCCAGCACAACGACAGGGCACTACCAAGAGACCCAGTACTTC
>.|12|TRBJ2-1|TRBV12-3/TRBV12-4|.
CASSLKYNEQFF
TGTGCCAGCAGTTTAAAGTACAATGAGCAGTTCTTC
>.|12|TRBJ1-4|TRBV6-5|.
CASLGEDEKLFF
TGTGCCAGCCTCGGAGAGGATGAAAAACTGTTTTTT
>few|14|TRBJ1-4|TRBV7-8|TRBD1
CASSLTGNSEKLFF
TGTGCCAGCAGCTTGACAGGGAATTCCGAAAAACTGTTTTTT
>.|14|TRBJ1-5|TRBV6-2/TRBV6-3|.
CASGNRDVGQPQHF
TGTGCCAGCGGGAACAGGGATGTCGGTCAGCCCCAGCATTTT
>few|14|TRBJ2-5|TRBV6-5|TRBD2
CASSPAGEQETQYF
TGTGCCAGCAGCCCAGCGGGGGAGCAAGAGACCCAGTACTTC
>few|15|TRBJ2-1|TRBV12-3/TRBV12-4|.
CASSHTVSSYNEQFF
TGTGCCAGCAGTCACACCGTGAGCTCCTACAATGAGCAGTTCTTC
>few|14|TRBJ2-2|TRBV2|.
CASIPQGGTGELFF
TGTGCCAGCATCCCACAGGGTGGTACCGGGGAGCTGTTTTTT
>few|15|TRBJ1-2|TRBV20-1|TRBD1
CSAFEKGDRDKGYTF
TGCAGTGCTTTTGAAAAGGGGGACAGGGACAAGGGCTACACCTTC
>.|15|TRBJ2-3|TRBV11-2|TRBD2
CASSLGGAGMDTQYF
TGTGCCAGCAGCTTAGGCGGAGCGGGGATGGATACGCAGTATTTT
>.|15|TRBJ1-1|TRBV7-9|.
CASSPPSQLNTEAFF
TGTGCCAGCAGCCCCCCCAGCCAGCTGAACACTGAAGCTTTCTTT
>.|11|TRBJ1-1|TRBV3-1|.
CASSQGARTFF
TGTGCCAGCAGCCAAGGGGCCAGAACTTTCTTT
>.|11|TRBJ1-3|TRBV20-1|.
CSAGGSDTIYF
TGCAGTGCTGGAGGGTCCGACACCATATATTTT
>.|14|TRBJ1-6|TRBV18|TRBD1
CASSPRQGDSPLHF
TGTGCCAGCTCACCACGCCAGGGGGATTCACCCCTCCACTTT
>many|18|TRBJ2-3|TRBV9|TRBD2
CASSVDGRTSGTWDTQYF
TGTGCCAGCAGCGTAGATGGTAGGACTAGCGGAACCTGGGATACGCAGTATTTT
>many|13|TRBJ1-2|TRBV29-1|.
CSVERPRNYGYTF
TGCAGCGTTGAACGCCCCAGGAACTATGGCTACACCTTC
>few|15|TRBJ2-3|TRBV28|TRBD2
CASSTLGGEPATQYF
TGTGCCAGCAGTACCTTGGGGGGGGAACCAGCTACGCAGTATTTT
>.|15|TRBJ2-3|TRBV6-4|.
CASSDSYGTTDTQYF
TGTGCCAGCAGTGACTCCTACGGTACCACAGATACGCAGTATTTT
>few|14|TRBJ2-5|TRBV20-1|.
CSARRGDSQETQYF
TGCAGTGCCCGGCGGGGGGACAGCCAAGAGACCCAGTACTTC
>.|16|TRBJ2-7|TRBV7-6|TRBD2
CASSLRTSGALYEQYF
TGTGCCAGCAGCTTAAGGACTAGCGGGGCCCTCTACGAGCAGTACTTC
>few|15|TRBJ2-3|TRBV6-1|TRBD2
CASRGSGASTDTQYF
TGTGCCAGCAGGGGTAGCGGGGCTAGCACAGATACGCAGTATTTT
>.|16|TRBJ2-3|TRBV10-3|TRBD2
CATGRGTSGGRDTQYF
TGTGCCACAGGCCGGGGGACTAGCGGGGGGCGAGATACGCAGTATTTT
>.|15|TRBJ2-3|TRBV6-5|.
CASSYFFGTTDTQYF
TGTGCCAGCAGTTACTTCTTCGGGACTACAGATACGCAGTATTTT
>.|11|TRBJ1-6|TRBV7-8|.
CASSLDRTLHF
TGTGCCAGCAGCCTGGACAGAACCCTCCACTTT
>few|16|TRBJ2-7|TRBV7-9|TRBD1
CASSPDRDRVSYEQYF
TGTGCCAGCTCACCGGACCGGGACAGGGTCTCCTACGAGCAGTACTTC
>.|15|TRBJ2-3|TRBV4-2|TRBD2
CASSQGTSAPDTQYF
TGTGCCAGCAGCCAAGGGACTAGCGCCCCAGATACGCAGTATTTT
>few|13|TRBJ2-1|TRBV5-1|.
CASSPGWVSEQFF
TGCGCCAGCAGCCCGGGGTGGGTATCTGAGCAGTTCTTC
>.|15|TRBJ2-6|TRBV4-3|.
CASSRMDSGANVLTF
TGCGCCAGCAGTCGGATGGACTCTGGGGCCAACGTCCTGACTTTC
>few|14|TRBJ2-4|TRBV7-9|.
CASSLVTTGNIQYF
TGTGCCAGCAGCTTAGTAACCACCGGAAACATTCAGTACTTC
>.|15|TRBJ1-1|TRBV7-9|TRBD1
CASSFGQGALSEAFF
TGTGCCAGCAGCTTTGGGCAGGGGGCTCTTTCTGAAGCTTTCTTT
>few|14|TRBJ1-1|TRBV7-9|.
CASTLWGSNTEAFF
TGTGCCAGCACTCTTTGGGGATCGAACACTGAAGCTTTCTTT
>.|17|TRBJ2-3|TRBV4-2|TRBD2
CASSQDASGGIRDTQYF
TGTGCCAGCAGCCAAGACGCAAGCGGGGGGATCAGAGATACGCAGTATTTT
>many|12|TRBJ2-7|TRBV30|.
CASQGGDYEQYF
TGTGCCTCACAGGGTGGGGACTACGAGCAGTACTTC
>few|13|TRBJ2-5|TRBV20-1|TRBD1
CSARANRGKTQYF
TGCAGTGCTAGAGCTAACAGGGGAAAGACCCAGTACTTC
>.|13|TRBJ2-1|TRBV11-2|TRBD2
CASSPPGGDEQFF
TGTGCCAGCAGCCCTCCGGGGGGGGATGAGCAGTTCTTC
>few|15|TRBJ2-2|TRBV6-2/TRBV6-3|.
CASSYGIGNTGELFF
TGTGCCAGCAGTTACGGTATAGGGAACACCGGGGAGCTGTTTTTT
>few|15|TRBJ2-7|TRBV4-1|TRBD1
CASSQETDRGYEQYF
TGCGCCAGCAGCCAAGAAACGGACAGGGGCTACGAGCAGTACTTC
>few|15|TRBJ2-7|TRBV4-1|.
CASSQADRTPYEQYF
TGCGCCAGCAGCCAAGCCGATAGAACCCCCTACGAGCAGTACTTC
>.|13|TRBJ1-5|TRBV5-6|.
CASSYRGMQPQHF
TGTGCCAGCAGCTATAGGGGGATGCAGCCCCAGCATTTT